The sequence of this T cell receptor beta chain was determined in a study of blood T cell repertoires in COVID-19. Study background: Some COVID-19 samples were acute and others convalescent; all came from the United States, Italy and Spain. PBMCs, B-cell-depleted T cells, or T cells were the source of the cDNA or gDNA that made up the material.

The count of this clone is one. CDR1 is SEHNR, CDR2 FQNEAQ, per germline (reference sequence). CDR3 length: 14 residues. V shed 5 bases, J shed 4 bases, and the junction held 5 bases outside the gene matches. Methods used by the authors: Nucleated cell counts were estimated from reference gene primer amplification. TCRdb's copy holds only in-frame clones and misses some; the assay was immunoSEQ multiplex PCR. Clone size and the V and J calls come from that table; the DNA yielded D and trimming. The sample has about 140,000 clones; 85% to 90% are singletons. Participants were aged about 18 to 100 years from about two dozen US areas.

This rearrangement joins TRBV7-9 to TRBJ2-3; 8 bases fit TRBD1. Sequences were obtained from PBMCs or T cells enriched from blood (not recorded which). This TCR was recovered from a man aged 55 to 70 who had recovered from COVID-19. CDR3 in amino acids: CASSIGQGPDTQYF. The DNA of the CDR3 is TGTGCCAGCAGCATTGGACAGGGTCCAGATACGCAGTATTTT.